This T cell receptor (beta chain) emerged from a study of neurological immune-mediated disorders. Study summary: Of the roughly 35 patients who had multiple sclerosis, 31 had the relapsing-remitting form and 3 had the secondary progressive form. General study points: The level of TCR clonal expansion was highest in patients with HTLV-1-associated myelopathy and lowest in multiple sclerosis, where it fell below the level seen in healthy controls.

This clonotype was recorded a few times. As yet, its antigen is unknown. The CDR3 contains 16 residues. With 2 bases removed from V and 1 base from J, the gap between germline ends came to 14 bases. Germline loops: CDR1 MNHEY, CDR2 SVGAGI. The cDNA was synthesized by 5'RACE incorporating 10-nucleotide random UMIs. TCRdb recomputed calls from the 5' RACE reads with MiXCR, one row per CDR3 protein. In the table there are 80,000 to 100,000 distinct CDR3 sequences, 5.8% of which are singletons. The time point was: longitudinal time-point 2. This TCR came from a woman aged 60-75 years with multiple sclerosis. V and J are TRBV6-5 and TRBJ1-1, with D unresolved. The sample consisted of PBMCs. CDR3 in DNA: TGTGCCAGCAGTTACGGTATCGGGGTAGGGAACACTGAAGCTTTCTTT. Translation gives CASSYGIGVGNTEAFF.